What follows is one TCR beta chain and its context. The antigen remains unidentified. This specimen belongs to a study of T cells in Graves' hyperthyroidism and ophthalmopathy. Findings of the study overall: The model's output predicted ophthalmopathy at a median of about 6.5 months prior to onset.

The length of the CDR3 is 19 residues. Germline V gene sequence: CDR1 LGHDT, CDR2 YNNKEL (reference sequence). V was clipped by 1 base and J by 2 bases, with 22 bases between them. Graves' hyperthyroidism was deemed stable absent ophthalmopathy progression within 18 months. TCR beta CDR3 regions were amplified from RNA. HTBI primers were the set used in a first-round RT-PCR of the TCR CDR3. From the multiplex PCR reads, TCRdb called clonotypes with MiXCR, one entry per CDR3 protein. The table shows roughly 660,000 distinct CDR3 sequences, with approximately 15% occurring only once. This receptor was obtained from a man aged 50-60 years with Graves' hyperthyroidism. Sequencing was performed on blood. The genes are TRBV3-1 and TRBJ2-3; D is perhaps TRBD1 or TRBD2 (6 bases each). The CDR3 DNA sequence: TGTGCCAGCAGCCAAGGGCCAGGGGATACCCGGGACTTCACAGATACGCAGTATTTT. Encoded protein: CASSQGPGDTRDFTDTQYF.